The next 30 T cell receptor beta chains were all read from a single sample in a study of cytomegalovirus exposure and HLA in healthy donors. Amplification used 60 Vbeta primers and 13 Jbeta primers. Assay: immunoSEQ multiplex PCR; the TCRdb copy retains only in-frame clones and omits some. The sample's table shows 150,000 to 250,000 clones. Source material: PBMCs. Source of these receptors: a boy between 10 and 17 years old in good health and CMV-seronegative.

The chain employs TRBV30 and TRBJ2-1; 8 bases agree with TRBD1. Unmatched junction bases numbered 12, after V lost 5 bases and J lost 12 bases. The length of the CDR3 is 13 residues. Germline CDR1 reads GTSNPN; CDR2 reads SVGIG (reference sequence). CDR3 loop: CAWGQGRQIGQFF. The DNA of the CDR3 is TGTGCCTGGGGACAGGGCCGTCAAATCGGGCAGTTCTTC.

The chain carries TRBV6-4 and TRBJ2-3; 8 nucleotides match TRBD2. V shed 5 bases and J 6 bases; nucleotides not matched to a gene: 4. The germline CDR1 and CDR2 sequences are MRHNA and SNTAGT. This CDR3 comprises 13 residues. This CDR3 reads CASSHTGGDTQYF. In DNA form, the CDR3 reads TGTGCCAGCAGTCACACGGGGGGGGATACGCAGTATTTT.

V gene TRBV6-5 combines with J gene TRBJ1-6; 10 nucleotides agree with TRBD1. The J segment lost 9 bases and the V segment lost 10 bases, leaving 9 bases of the junction unmatched. The length of the CDR3 is 14 residues. In germline, CDR1 is MNHEY, CDR2 SVGAGI. DNA of the CDR3: TGTGCCACCTCCCCGGGGACAGGGGCTTCACCCCTCCACTTT. Protein: CATSPGTGASPLHF.

V and J are TRBV6-4 and TRBJ2-6; 7 bases fit TRBD1. The J segment lost 2 bases and the V segment lost 5 bases, leaving 3 bases of the junction unmatched. The CDR3 has 15 residues. Germline assignment: CDR1 MRHNA and CDR2 SNTAGT. DNA of the CDR3: TGTGCCAGCAGTCAACAGGGGACTGGGGCCAACGTCCTGACTTTC. Amino acid sequence: CASSQQGTGANVLTF.

The J gene is TRBJ1-4, the V gene TRBV7-9, with TRBD1 matching 7 bases. The CDR3 spans 16 residues. V lost 1 base, J lost 5 bases, and 7 bases stayed unmatched. The germline V gene encodes CDR1 SEHNR and CDR2 FQNEAQ (reference sequence). The CDR3 nucleotides read TGTGCCAGCAGCTTAGAGTTATACAGGGGAAATGAAAAACTGTTTTTT. Residues: CASSLELYRGNEKLFF.

This sequence joins TRBV7-9 and TRBJ2-7, with D perhaps matching TRBD1 (6 bases). Trimming cost V 3 bases and J 6 bases, with 15 bases left between them. Looked up from germline, CDR1 is SEHNR and CDR2 is FQNEAQ (reference sequence). The CDR3 length is 14 residues. DNA of the CDR3: TGTGCCAGCAGCTTCAGACAGGATCTGGGCGAGCAGTACTTC. This encodes CASSFRQDLGEQYF.

This CDR3 is CASSQDPGVLSNEKLFF. The DNA for the CDR3 is TGCGCCAGCAGCCAAGATCCCGGTGTTCTTAGTAATGAAAAACTGTTTTTT. This chain uses TRBV4-1 with TRBJ1-4, with D unclear. Deletions cut 0 bases from V and 4 bases from J, with 15 bases between. The CDR3 contains 17 residues. The germline CDR1 and CDR2 sequences are MGHRA and YSYEKL.

In nucleotides, the CDR3 is TGCAGCGTTGATAGCTGGACTAGCGGTCGAGAGACCCAGTACTTC. Residues: CSVDSWTSGRETQYF. This rearrangement joins TRBV29-1 to TRBJ2-5; 10 bases fit TRBD2. J gave up 4 bases and V 3 bases, and 8 bases lay outside the gene matches. Germline CDR1 and CDR2: SQVTM and ANQGSEA. The CDR3 is made up of 15 amino acids.

CDR3 in DNA: TGTGCCTGGAGACCAGGACAGATAATTAACTATGGCTACACCTTC. It is translated as CAWRPGQIINYGYTF. The rearrangement links TRBV30 to TRBJ1-2; D is perhaps TRBD1 (6 bases). Germline V gene lookup returns CDR1 GTSNPN and CDR2 SVGIG (reference sequence). CDR3 length equals 15 residues. The V and J ends lost 3 bases and 1 base respectively, with 15 bases between them.

Here the CDR3 DNA reads TGTGCCTGGAGTAGGGAACTTTGGGGGACAGCTAATGAAAAACTGTTTTTT. This gives the protein CAWSRELWGTANEKLFF. The genes are TRBV30 and TRBJ1-4, with 7 nucleotides matching TRBD1. The germline CDR1 and CDR2 sequences are GTSNPN and SVGIG (reference sequence). J gave up 3 bases and V 2 bases, and 12 bases lay outside the gene matches. The CDR3 contains 17 residues.

The chain carries TRBV30 and TRBJ1-1; 9 nucleotides agree with TRBD1. The V gene's germline CDR1 is GTSNPN and CDR2 SVGIG (reference sequence). The CDR3 covers 12 residues. V lost 2 bases and J lost 11; bases outside the gene matches: 6. Here the CDR3 reads CAWSPTGGWAFF. The DNA for the CDR3 is TGTGCCTGGAGTCCCACAGGGGGCTGGGCTTTCTTT.

V usage is TRBV4-1 and J usage is TRBJ2-3; D is ambiguous. CDR3 length: 14 residues. Germline loops: CDR1 MGHRA, CDR2 YSYEKL. V was clipped by 1 base and J by 2 bases, with 7 bases between them. CDR3 in amino acids: CASSQVGLTDTQYF. The CDR3 DNA sequence: TGCGCCAGCAGCCAAGTTGGCCTCACAGATACGCAGTATTTT.

This chain joins TRBV6-6 and TRBJ2-7; TRBD1 agrees at 8 bases. In germline, CDR1 is MNHNY, CDR2 SVGAGI (reference sequence). The junction had 12 bases not matched to a gene; V was cut back by 4 bases and J by 4 bases. The CDR3 length is 16 residues. CDR3 loop: CASSSKRTGILYEQYF. CDR3 DNA sequence: TGTGCCAGCAGTTCCAAAAGGACAGGGATTTTATACGAGCAGTACTTC.

The V gene is TRBV6-5, the J gene TRBJ2-1; the D gene is possibly TRBD2 (5 bases). In germline, CDR1 is MNHEY, CDR2 SVGAGI. This CDR3 region has 15 residues. Between the trimmed V and J ends, which lost 2 bases and 5 bases, there was a span of 13 bases. CDR3 in amino acids: CASSYELASNNEQFF. The CDR3 nucleotides are TGTGCCAGCAGTTACGAGCTAGCCTCGAACAATGAGCAGTTCTTC.

This sequence joins TRBV9 and TRBJ2-2, with 12 nucleotides matching TRBD2. CDR3 length: 16 residues. CDR1 and CDR2 (germline): SGDLS, YYNGEE. J was trimmed by 7 bases and V by 4 bases; bases with no gene match: 8. The CDR3 region has the DNA TGTGCCAGCAGCCCAAGACTAGCGGGGGTCGGCGGGGAGCTGTTTTTT. It codes for CASSPRLAGVGGELFF.

This chain joins TRBV7-9 and TRBJ2-5, with 14 bases aligning to TRBD2. Per the germline V gene, CDR1 is SEHNR and CDR2 is FQNEAQ (reference sequence). CDR3 length: 16 amino acids. With 5 bases clipped from V and 5 bases from J, the junction kept 7 bases outside the gene matches. Written as DNA, the CDR3 is TGTGCCAGCAGCGCCGGGACTAGCGGGGGAGGGGAGACCCAGTACTTC. Protein sequence: CASSAGTSGGGETQYF.

This sequence joins TRBV27 and TRBJ1-1; no clear D. The CDR3 extends over 13 amino acids. V lost 3 bases and J lost 5, with 10 bases in between. In germline, CDR1 is MNHEY, CDR2 SMNVEV (reference sequence). The CDR3 sequence: CASSFSSRTEAFF. The CDR3 bases are TGTGCCAGCAGTTTCTCCAGTCGTACTGAAGCTTTCTTT.

The chain is built from TRBV5-5 and TRBJ1-1; D not certain. The CDR3 consists of 13 residues. CDR1 and CDR2 from the germline V gene are SGHKS and YYEKEE (reference sequence). V dropped 2 bases and J dropped 8 bases, with 13 bases sitting between them. CDR3: CASSLPLGVEAFF. In nucleotides, the CDR3 is TGTGCCAGCAGCTTACCACTCGGGGTAGAAGCTTTCTTT.

Worth noting for this clone: It is unclear where the CDR3 begins or ends on the DNA, so no DNA is shown, and the CDR3 is as TCRdb lists it. The chain joins TRBV27 to TRBJ2-6; the D call TRBD1 from the table was never checked on the DNA. Per germline, CDR1 MNHEY and CDR2 SMNVEV (reference sequence). The CDR3 adds up to 18 amino acids, both ends counted. The CDR3: CASSFLAGDRSGANVLTF.

The J gene is TRBJ2-2, the V gene TRBV6-6; weak D call: TRBD1 (6 bases). Trimming took 6 bases from V and 5 from J, leaving 19 bases between them. CDR3 size: 16 residues. Germline V CDR1 and CDR2: MNHNY, SVGAGI (reference sequence). DNA of the CDR3: TGTGCCAGCAGGAGAACCGGACAGACCGGGACCGGGGAGCTGTTTTTT. Its translation: CASRRTGQTGTGELFF.

The chain employs TRBV9 and TRBJ1-2, with D maybe TRBD1 (6 bases). CDR1 is SGDLS and CDR2 is YYNGEE in the germline V gene. The germline V and J ends were trimmed by 4 bases and 8 bases, with 15 bases remaining between them. The CDR3 length is 13 residues. Written as DNA, the CDR3 is TGTGCCAGCAGCCGACAGGCCGAGGGGGGCTACACCTTC. Residues: CASSRQAEGGYTF.

A word on this clone: The sample has other DNA sequences that encode this CDR3 too. This chain connects TRBV2 to TRBJ2-1; TRBD1 matches at 11 bases. Germline loops: CDR1 SNHLY, CDR2 FYNNEI. CDR3 length equals 14 residues. V was clipped by 6 bases and J by 5 bases; unmatched bases: 3. This CDR3 reads CASSRDRGNNEQFF. CDR3 coding DNA: TGTGCCAGCAGCAGGGACAGGGGGAACAATGAGCAGTTCTTC.

The genes are TRBV7-9 and TRBJ1-2, with 9 positions matching TRBD1. Germline V gene lookup returns CDR1 SEHNR and CDR2 FQNEAQ (reference sequence). V gave up 5 bases and J gave up 6 bases; unmatched junction bases: 4. CDR3 length: 13 residues. In nucleotides, the CDR3 is TGTGCCAGCAGCCCGACAGGGGGTAATGGCTACACCTTC. Encoded protein: CASSPTGGNGYTF.

The genes are TRBV18 and TRBJ1-1, with D possibly TRBD1 on 5 matching bases. Looked up from germline, CDR1 is KGHSH and CDR2 is LQKENI. Trimming removed 3 bases from V and 4 bases from J, with 12 bases in between. The CDR3 covers 14 residues. The CDR3 here is CASSPDSLGTEAFF. CDR3 DNA: TGTGCCAGCTCACCCGACAGCTTAGGCACTGAAGCTTTCTTT. Full variable domain (missing parts from reference TRBV18 and TRBJ1-1): NAGVMQNPRHLVRRRGQEARLRCSPMKGHSHVYWYRQLPEEGLKFMVYLQKENIIDESGMPKERFSAEFPKEGPSILRIQQVVRGDSAAYFCASSPDSLGTEAFFGQGTRLTVV.

This chain joins TRBV9 and TRBJ2-3; TRBD2 matches at 7 bases. This CDR3 has 16 residues. The germline CDR1 and CDR2 sequences are SGDLS and YYNGEE. V shed 0 bases, J shed 3 bases, and the junction held 7 bases outside the gene matches. The CDR3 DNA follows: TGTGCCAGCAGCGTAGAAGGCAGCGGGGCGACAGATACGCAGTATTTT. The encoded protein is CASSVEGSGATDTQYF.

This rearrangement joins TRBV28 to TRBJ1-5; 7 positions agree with TRBD1. This CDR3 has 18 residues. Germline V gene lookup returns CDR1 MDHEN and CDR2 SYDVKM. Trimming at V came to 6 bases and at J to 0 bases, leaving 14 bases not matched to a gene. CDR3 amino acids: CASRPRDFRDSSNQPQHF. As DNA, the CDR3 is TGTGCCAGCAGGCCGCGGGACTTTAGGGACAGTAGCAATCAGCCCCAGCATTTT.

The chain uses TRBV5-6 and TRBJ1-1; no clear D. The germline V and J ends were trimmed by 0 bases and 4 bases, with 10 bases remaining between them. CDR3 length equals 14 residues. Germline V gene sequence: CDR1 SGHDT, CDR2 YYEEEE. The CDR3 coding sequence is TGTGCCAGCAGCTTGGGGGCCACTTTCACTGAAGCTTTCTTT. Its translation is CASSLGATFTEAFF.

This chain joins TRBV5-1 and TRBJ2-3; 7 bases match TRBD1. The CDR3 is 14 amino acids. CDR1 is SGHRS, CDR2 YFSETQ, per germline. V dropped 4 bases and J dropped 2; count of bases not matched to a gene: 4. The DNA of the CDR3 is TGCGCCAGCAGCCTGGACAGGACCACAGATACGCAGTATTTT. Amino acid sequence: CASSLDRTTDTQYF. The variable domain in full, completed from reference TRBV5-1 and TRBJ2-3, reads KAGVTQTPRYLIKTRGQQVTLSCSPISGHRSVSWYQQTPGQGLQFLFEYFSETQRNKGNFPGRFSGRQFSNSRSEMNVSTLELGDSALYLCASSLDRTTDTQYFGPGTRLTVL.

The genes are TRBV18 and TRBJ1-1; D gene ambiguous. In germline, CDR1 is KGHSH, CDR2 LQKENI. This CDR3 has 12 amino acids. V was clipped by 4 bases and J by 4 bases, with 7 bases between them. The CDR3 protein is CASSRELTEAFF. In DNA form, the CDR3 reads TGTGCCAGCTCACGCGAACTCACTGAAGCTTTCTTT.

The chain links TRBV15 to TRBJ1-1, with 7 bases lining up with TRBD1. V lost 2 bases and J lost 7; bases outside the gene matches: 4. CDR1 is LNHNV and CDR2 is YYDKDF in the germline V gene (reference sequence). The CDR3 contains 13 residues. The CDR3 DNA reads TGTGCCACCAGCAGAACCCGGGACAGTGAAGCTTTCTTT. Amino acids: CATSRTRDSEAFF. Filled out from reference TRBV15 and TRBJ1-1, the complete variable domain reads DAMVIQNPRYQVTQFGKPVTLSCSQTLNHNVMYWYQQKSSQAPKLLFHYYDKDFNNEADTPDNFQSRRPNTSFCFLDIRSPGLGDTAMYLCATSRTRDSEAFFGQGTRLTVV.